This T cell receptor (beta chain) was captured by sequencing in a study of blood T cell repertoires in COVID-19. Study overall: Italy, Spain and the United States were the sources of the convalescent and acute COVID-19 samples. T cells, B-cell-depleted T cells, or PBMCs supplied cDNA or gDNA.

Source study methods: Estimated nucleated cell counts came from reference gene primer amplification. Some clones are missing from TCRdb's copy, which holds only in-frame ones; the method was immunoSEQ multiplex PCR. D and trimming come from the DNA, and the V and J calls and clone size come from that table. The sample lists 83,000 or so clones; around nine tenths were seen once. The length of the CDR3 is 13 residues. J lost 7 bases, V lost 9 bases, and 6 bases had no gene match. The V gene's germline CDR1 is ENHRY and CDR2 SYGVKD. This chain uses TRBV10-3 with TRBJ2-3, with 11 positions matching TRBD2. This receptor was identified in an elderly man with active or convalescent COVID-19. The specimen sequenced was peripheral blood. CDR3 coding DNA: TGTGCCATTAGCGGGGGGGCCCCGTATACGCAGTATTTT. It yields the protein CAISGGAPYTQYF.